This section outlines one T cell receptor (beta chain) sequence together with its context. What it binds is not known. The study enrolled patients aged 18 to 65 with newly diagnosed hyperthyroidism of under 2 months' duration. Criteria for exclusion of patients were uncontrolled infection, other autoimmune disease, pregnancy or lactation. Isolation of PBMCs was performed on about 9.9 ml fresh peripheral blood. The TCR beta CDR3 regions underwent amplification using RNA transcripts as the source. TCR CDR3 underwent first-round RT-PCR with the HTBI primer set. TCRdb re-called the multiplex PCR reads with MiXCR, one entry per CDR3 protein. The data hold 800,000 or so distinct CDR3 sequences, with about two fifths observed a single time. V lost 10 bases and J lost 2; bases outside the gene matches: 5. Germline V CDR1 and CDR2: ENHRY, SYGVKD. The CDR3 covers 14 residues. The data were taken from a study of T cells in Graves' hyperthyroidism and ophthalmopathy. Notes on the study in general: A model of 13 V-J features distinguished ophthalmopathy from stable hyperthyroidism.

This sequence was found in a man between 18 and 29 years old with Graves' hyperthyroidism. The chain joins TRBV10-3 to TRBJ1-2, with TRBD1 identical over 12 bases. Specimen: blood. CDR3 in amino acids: CATGTGGLNYGYTF. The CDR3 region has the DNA TGTGCCACCGGGACAGGGGGCCTAAACTATGGCTACACCTTC.